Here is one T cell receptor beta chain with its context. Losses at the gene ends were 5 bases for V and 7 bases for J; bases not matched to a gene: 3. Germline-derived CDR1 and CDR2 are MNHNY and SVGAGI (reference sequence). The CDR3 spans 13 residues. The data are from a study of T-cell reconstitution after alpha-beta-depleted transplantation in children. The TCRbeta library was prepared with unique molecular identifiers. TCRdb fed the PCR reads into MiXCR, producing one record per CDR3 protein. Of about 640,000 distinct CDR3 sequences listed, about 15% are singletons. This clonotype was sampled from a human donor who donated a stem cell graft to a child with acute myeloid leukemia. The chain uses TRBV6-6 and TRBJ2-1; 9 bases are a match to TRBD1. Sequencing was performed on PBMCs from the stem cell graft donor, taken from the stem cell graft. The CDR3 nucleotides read TGTGCCAGCAGTACAGGGGGCCAGAATGAGCAGTTCTTC. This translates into CASSTGGQNEQFF.